The 30 T cell receptor beta chains listed next were all sequenced from one sample in a study of T-cell reconstitution after alpha-beta-depleted transplantation in children. As it was prepared, the TCRbeta library received unique molecular identifiers. A single record per CDR3 protein comes from TCRdb applying MiXCR to the PCR reads. The sample contains 800,000 to 1,000,000 distinct CDR3 sequences, roughly 29% of which appear only once. The sequences come from PBMCs, mostly from graft donor cells, collected 360 days after TCRalphabeta/CD19-depleted stem cell transplant. The receptors come from a boy younger than two who had a stem cell transplant for SCID, so the T cells may come from the graft donor.

V usage is TRBV12-3 or TRBV12-4 and J usage is TRBJ1-5; maybe TRBD1 (5 bases). The CDR3 has 15 amino acids. V was shortened by 3 bases and J by 1 base, with 10 bases between the two germline ends. CDR3 DNA: TGTGCCAGCAGTTTCGACAGATACAGCAATCAGCCCCAGCATTTT. Translating gives CASSFDRYSNQPQHF.

The chain recombines TRBV11-1 with TRBJ2-4; tentatively, D is TRBD1 (5 bases). Looked up from germline, CDR1 is SGHAT and CDR2 is FQDESV (reference sequence). The CDR3 extends over 18 amino acids. Trimming took off 7 bases at V and 0 bases at J, with 22 bases between the two ends. The CDR3 is CASTKNAPGHIAKNIQYF. CDR3 nucleotide sequence: TGTGCCAGCACCAAGAATGCCCCTGGACACATAGCCAAAAACATTCAGTACTTC.

J is TRBJ1-1 and V is TRBV18, with no clear D. Germline-derived CDR1 and CDR2 are KGHSH and LQKENI. The CDR3 is 12 residues long. V lost 4 bases and J 5 bases, leaving 8 bases between the germline ends. CDR3: CASSRDRTEAFF. Here the CDR3 DNA reads TGTGCCAGCTCACGGGATCGAACTGAAGCTTTCTTT.

Comments on this clonotype: One junction end does not reproduce the germline sequence, and a read error may be involved. This sequence joins TRBV20-1 and TRBJ2-5; the match to TRBD2 covers 7 bases. CDR3 length: 15 amino acids. Per the germline V gene, CDR1 is DFQATT and CDR2 is SNEGSKA (reference sequence). In DNA form, the CDR3 reads TGCTGTGCTAGAGAGGGCGAGTGGGAGGGAGAGACCCAGTACTTC. Amino acids: CCAREGEWEGETQYF.

This clonotype was seen a few times. This chain uses TRBV5-1 with TRBJ2-7; D is ambiguous. CDR1 is SGHRS and CDR2 is YFSETQ in the germline V gene. With 0 bases removed from V and 3 bases from J, the gap between germline ends came to 13 bases. The CDR3 covers 15 residues. CDR3 coding DNA: TGCGCCAGCAGCTTGGTTCCCCTAGTCGACTACGAGCAGTACTTC. This gives the protein CASSLVPLVDYEQYF.

The chain carries TRBV11-1 and TRBJ2-1, with 9 bases matching TRBD2. V trimming: 5 bases; J trimming: 0 bases; junction bases outside the gene matches: 17. The CDR3 is 20 residues long. Germline CDR1 and CDR2: SGHAT and FQDESV (reference sequence). The CDR3 DNA sequence: TGTGCCAGCAGCCCACACTTCGGTCTAGCGGGGCCAAGCTCCTACAATGAGCAGTTCTTC. It codes for CASSPHFGLAGPSSYNEQFF.

This CDR3 reads CASSQYEDTIYF. Written as DNA, the CDR3 is TGTGCCAGCAGCCAATACGAGGACACCATATATTTT. The V gene is TRBV3-1, the J gene TRBJ1-3; D remains ambiguous. This CDR3 comprises 12 residues. Germline CDR1 and CDR2: LGHDT and YNNKEL (reference sequence). Deletions cut 2 bases from V and 8 bases from J, with 7 bases between.

Only a few counts were recorded for this clonotype. The genes are TRBV12-3 or TRBV12-4 and TRBJ2-3; 7 bases match TRBD1. The CDR3 loop spans 14 amino acids. V trimming: 8 bases; J trimming: 2 bases; junction bases outside the gene matches: 7. CDR3 coding DNA: TGTGCCAGCGACGATACAGGGGACACAGATACGCAGTATTTT. Protein: CASDDTGDTDTQYF.

This chain links TRBV20-1 with TRBJ2-1; D is perhaps TRBD2 (5 bases). Germline V gene lookup returns CDR1 DFQATT and CDR2 SNEGSKA (reference sequence). Trimming took 5 bases from V and 6 from J, leaving 17 bases between them. The CDR3 runs 14 residues. The CDR3 loop is CSAPHSTKINEQFF. CDR3 coding DNA: TGCAGTGCTCCCCACTCGACTAAGATCAATGAGCAGTTCTTC.

This clonotype was detected only a few times. The V gene is TRBV20-1, the J gene TRBJ2-5, with no clear D. Germline-derived CDR1 and CDR2 are DFQATT and SNEGSKA (reference sequence). Trimming removed 4 bases at V and 5 bases at J, with 11 bases between. There are 12 residues in the CDR3. CDR3 in DNA: TGCAGTGCTACCCGGAATGGCGAGACCCAGTACTTC. This gives the protein CSATRNGETQYF.

The V and J genes are TRBV12-3 or TRBV12-4 and TRBJ2-7; the match to TRBD2 covers 8 bases. CDR3 length: 16 residues. Trimming at V came to 3 bases and at J to 4 bases, leaving 11 bases not matched to a gene. The CDR3 reads CASSFLAGIYGYEQYF. The CDR3 DNA reads TGTGCCAGCAGTTTTTTAGCGGGGATCTACGGGTACGAGCAGTACTTC.

CDR3 nucleotide sequence: TGCGCCAGCAGCCAAGATAACGCCCCTGAAGCTTTCTTT. It is translated as CASSQDNAPEAFF. The chain has TRBV4-3 and TRBJ1-1, with D hard to call. CDR3 length equals 13 residues. Trimming removed 0 bases from V and 6 bases from J, with 8 bases in between. Germline loops: CDR1 LGHNA, CDR2 YSLEER.

This clonotype was found a few times. This rearrangement joins TRBV7-8 to TRBJ2-3; tentatively, D is TRBD2 (6 bases). Deletions cut 4 bases from V and 7 bases from J, with 9 bases between. Germline CDR1 is SGHVS and CDR2 is FQNEAQ. CDR3 length: 12 amino acids. CDR3 sequence: CASSSRGNTQYF. Here the CDR3 DNA reads TGTGCCAGCAGCTCGCGGGGAAATACGCAGTATTTT.

This clonotype has only a few counts. The chain recombines TRBV24-1 with TRBJ2-7; no clear D. V lost 1 base and J lost 7, with 7 bases in between. The germline CDR1 and CDR2 sequences are KGHDR and SFDVKD. CDR3 length equals 12 residues. CDR3 bases: TGTGCCACCAGTGATTTCCTCCGGGAGCAGTACTTC. Its translation is CATSDFLREQYF.

The chain combines TRBV5-1 with TRBJ2-2; TRBD1 matches 7 bases. This CDR3 contains 17 residues. The J segment lost 5 bases and the V segment lost 3 bases, leaving 13 bases of the junction unmatched. Germline V gene lookup returns CDR1 SGHRS and CDR2 YFSETQ. DNA for the CDR3: TGCGCCAGCAGCTCCGAGGGAGACAGGGTGGCGACCGGGGAGCTGTTTTTT. This codes for CASSSEGDRVATGELFF.

V gene TRBV7-2 combines with J gene TRBJ2-3, with a tentative D call TRBD2 (5 bases). Germline values: CDR1 SGHTA, CDR2 FQGNSA. V was cut by 5 bases and J by 0 bases, with 15 bases left in between. This CDR3 has 16 amino acids. CDR3 DNA sequence: TGTGCCAGCAGCCAACTAGTGACGTCTAGCACAGATACGCAGTATTTT. Translation gives CASSQLVTSSTDTQYF.

This clonotype has only a few counts. The CDR3 region has the DNA TGTGCCAGCAGCCTAGGAAATGAAGCTTTCTTT. As protein: CASSLGNEAFF. The chain recombines TRBV7-9 with TRBJ1-1, with D unresolved. Trimming took off 5 bases at V and 7 bases at J, with 8 bases between the two ends. Germline V lookup: CDR1 SEHNR, CDR2 FQNEAQ (reference sequence). This CDR3 region has 11 residues.

This clonotype was picked up a small number of times. The gene calls are TRBV15 and TRBJ2-1, with D perhaps matching TRBD2 (5 bases). Germline CDR1 and CDR2: LNHNV and YYDKDF (reference sequence). V gave up 7 bases and J gave up 4 bases, with 11 bases separating them. This CDR3 comprises 13 residues. CDR3 loop: CATNVTIYNEQFF. The CDR3, as DNA: TGTGCCACCAATGTGACTATTTACAATGAGCAGTTCTTC.

V is TRBV6-5 and J is TRBJ2-3; D assignment may be TRBD1 or TRBD2 (5 bases each). The germline CDR1 and CDR2 sequences are MNHEY and SVGAGI. Trimming took 8 bases from V and 6 from J, leaving 9 bases between them. This CDR3 is built from 11 residues. This CDR3 is CASGTGDTQYF. CDR3 DNA: TGTGCCAGCGGGACGGGGGATACGCAGTATTTT.

This clonotype was picked up a small number of times. This rearrangement joins TRBV5-1 to TRBJ2-7; 9 nucleotides match TRBD2. The junction had 6 bases not matched to a gene; V was cut back by 0 bases and J by 5 bases. From germline, CDR1 is SGHRS and CDR2 YFSETQ. The CDR3 spans 15 residues. The chain's CDR3 is CASSLGTSEFNEQYF. CDR3 in DNA: TGCGCCAGCAGCTTGGGGACTAGCGAATTCAACGAGCAGTACTTC.

This clonotype was counted between two and nine times. This chain joins TRBV7-2 and TRBJ1-3; D is unclear. The CDR3 is made up of 16 amino acids. Trimming took off 3 bases at V and 0 bases at J, with 12 bases between the two ends. CDR1 and CDR2 from the germline V gene are SGHTA and FQGNSA. DNA for the CDR3: TGTGCCAGCAGCTTCGGGAGCACCCGCTCTGGAAACACCATATATTTT. Translating gives CASSFGSTRSGNTIYF.

The chain links TRBV12-3 or TRBV12-4 to TRBJ2-2; 8 positions match TRBD1. The ends lost 5 bases at V and 4 bases at J; junction bases unmatched: 9. CDR3 length: 16 amino acids. The CDR3 DNA reads TGTGCCAGCAGTGGGAACCGGGACAGGCCCACCGGGGAGCTGTTTTTT. Translating gives CASSGNRDRPTGELFF.

This clonotype was detected only a few times. V gene TRBV27 combines with J gene TRBJ2-3, with D perhaps matching TRBD2 (5 bases). V lost 3 bases to trimming and J lost 1 base, with 14 bases between them. Germline assignment: CDR1 MNHEY and CDR2 SMNVEV (reference sequence). The CDR3 loop spans 16 amino acids. The CDR3 DNA is TGTGCCAGCAGTTTGGCGGGCTGGTGGGGCACAGATACGCAGTATTTT. Translated: CASSLAGWWGTDTQYF.

V gene TRBV4-3 combines with J gene TRBJ2-3, with D perhaps assigned TRBD1 or TRBD2 (6 bases each). The V and J ends lost 2 bases and 7 bases respectively, with 16 bases between them. Looked up from germline, CDR1 is LGHNA and CDR2 is YSLEER. This CDR3 is 15 amino acids long. The CDR3 loop is CASSQLDRGGNTQYF. The CDR3 DNA reads as TGCGCCAGCAGCCAACTGGACAGAGGGGGGAATACGCAGTATTTT.

The rearrangement links TRBV6-5 to TRBJ2-5; 13 nucleotides align to TRBD2. The V gene end was trimmed by 2 bases and the J gene end by 2 bases; junction bases not matched to a gene: 5. Per the germline V gene, CDR1 is MNHEY and CDR2 is SVGAGI. This CDR3 comprises 17 residues. The CDR3 bases are TGTGCCAGCAGTTACAAGACTAGCGGGGGGCTACAAGAGACCCAGTACTTC. The encoded protein is CASSYKTSGGLQETQYF.

Comments on this clonotype: The junction shows a germline mismatch at one end, possibly a read error. The chain employs TRBV29-1 and TRBJ2-7; 9 bases map to TRBD1. CDR1 SQVTM and CDR2 ANQGSEA come from the germline V gene. There are 13 residues in the CDR3. The CDR3 region has the DNA TGCAGCGGTGAAGGGGACAGGGCATACGAGCAGTACTTC. Its protein is CSGEGDRAYEQYF.

This clonotype was detected only a few times. V is TRBV5-1 and J is TRBJ2-7, with D possibly matching TRBD1 (6 bases). The CDR3 contains 13 residues. Trimming removed 7 bases from V and 5 bases from J, with 16 bases in between. Per germline, CDR1 SGHRS and CDR2 YFSETQ. CDR3 region: CASGSGTSHEQYF. CDR3 nucleotides: TGCGCCAGCGGATCCGGGACATCCCACGAGCAGTACTTC.

The chain recombines TRBV12-3 or TRBV12-4 with TRBJ2-3; D might be TRBD2 (5 bases). This CDR3 is built from 17 residues. With 3 bases removed from V and 0 bases from J, the gap between germline ends came to 16 bases. In nucleotides, the CDR3 is TGTGCCAGCAGTTTCTGGAGGTACCGATTTAGCACAGATACGCAGTATTTT. Amino acid sequence: CASSFWRYRFSTDTQYF.

V is TRBV11-2 and J is TRBJ2-1; TRBD1 might be the D (7 bases). This CDR3 comprises 12 residues. V was shortened by 7 bases and J by 9 bases, with 13 bases between the two germline ends. The germline gives CDR1 SGHAT, CDR2 FQNNGV. The CDR3 is CASIYQGGEQFF. The DNA for the CDR3 is TGTGCCAGCATCTACCAGGGGGGTGAGCAGTTCTTC.

On this clonotype itself: This may be a read error: a much more frequent sequence differs by one nucleotide. The chain couples TRBV5-1 to TRBJ2-3; 7 positions agree with TRBD1. The CDR3 consists of 15 residues. V shed 2 bases, J shed 0 bases, and the junction held 3 bases outside the gene matches. CDR1 and CDR2 from the germline V gene are SGHRS and YFSETQ. The CDR3 spells CASSFRDSSTDTQYF. The CDR3 nucleotides are TGCGCCAGCAGCTTCCGGGACAGTAGCACAGATACGCAGTATTTT.